The 8 T cell receptor beta chains given below trace back to one sample, sequenced in a study of blood T cell repertoires in COVID-19. Using immunoSEQ multiplex PCR, the repertoire was profiled, and TCRdb retains in-frame clones only, with some absent. The sample lists 350,000 to 400,000 clones; 85% to 90% were seen once. The sequencing sample was made of PBMCs or T cells enriched from blood (not recorded which). These receptors were obtained from a woman in her thirties who had recovered from COVID-19.

The rearrangement joins TRBV7-2 to TRBJ1-2; the D gene is possibly TRBD1 (5 bases). The germline V gene encodes CDR1 SGHTA and CDR2 FQGNSA. The CDR3 totals 12 residues. V was trimmed by 5 bases and J by 3 bases, leaving 7 bases between them. CDR3 protein: CASSPGDYGYTF. CDR3 DNA: TGTGCCAGCAGCCCGGGGGACTATGGCTACACCTTC.

This clone was detected a few times. The CDR3 loop reads CASRRETYNEQFF. For the CDR3, the DNA is TGCGCCAGCAGACGGGAGACCTACAATGAGCAGTTCTTC. The V call is TRBV5-1, the J call TRBJ2-1, with D perhaps TRBD2 (6 bases). The germline V gene has CDR1 SGHRS and CDR2 YFSETQ. The CDR3 extends over 13 amino acids. V was cut by 5 bases and J by 2 bases, with 8 bases left in between.

The V call is TRBV12-3 or TRBV12-4, the J call TRBJ1-2, with a possible D match to TRBD1 (5 bases). With 5 bases removed from V and 7 bases from J, the gap between germline ends came to 14 bases. The CDR3 consists of 13 residues. The CDR3 DNA follows: TGTGCCAGCAGTATAGGGGTCTCGGGTGGCTACACCTTC. It codes for CASSIGVSGGYTF.

The chain joins TRBV27 to TRBJ1-5, with D uncertain. Germline CDR1 is MNHEY and CDR2 is SMNVEV (reference sequence). Trimming took off 3 bases at V and 1 base at J, with 7 bases between the two ends. The CDR3 is 14 residues long. As DNA, the CDR3 is TGTGCCAGCAGTTTTGGACTGAGCAATCAGCCCCAGCATTTT. Its translation: CASSFGLSNQPQHF.

The V gene is TRBV12-5, the J gene TRBJ1-1, with a weak D call TRBD1 (6 bases). The V end was cut by 1 base, the J end by 7 bases, with 13 bases between. CDR1 and CDR2 (germline): LGHNT, FRNRAP. The CDR3 length is 14 residues. The CDR3 sequence: CASGLEQGFVEAFF. CDR3 sequence (DNA): TGTGCTAGTGGTTTGGAGCAGGGGTTCGTTGAAGCTTTCTTT.

This chain connects TRBV29-1 to TRBJ2-7, with 10 bases lining up with TRBD1. Trimming took 6 bases from V and 3 from J; bases not matched to a gene: 8. The CDR3 length is 14 residues. The germline CDR1 and CDR2 sequences are SQVTM and ANQGSEA. CDR3 nucleotide sequence: TGCAGCGTCGTACCGGGACAGGGGATCTACGAGCAGTACTTC. Its protein product is CSVVPGQGIYEQYF.

The chain joins TRBV10-3 to TRBJ2-3; 10 bases are a match to TRBD2. The CDR3 has 17 residues. Per the germline V gene, CDR1 is ENHRY and CDR2 is SYGVKD. Unmatched junction bases numbered 8, after V lost 3 bases and J lost 2 bases. CDR3 amino acids: CAISEEFLAGDTDTQYF. In DNA, the CDR3 is TGTGCCATCAGTGAAGAGTTCCTAGCGGGAGACACAGATACGCAGTATTTT.

The rearrangement links TRBV6-5 to TRBJ2-7; D is unclear. Germline CDR1 and CDR2: MNHEY and SVGAGI. CDR3 length: 14 amino acids. Trimming cost V 2 bases and J 0 bases, with 8 bases left between them. CDR3 region: CASSYGSSSYEQYF. The CDR3 DNA follows: TGTGCCAGCAGTTACGGATCTAGCTCCTACGAGCAGTACTTC.